This T cell receptor (beta chain) originates from a study of T cell changes during pregnancy in multiple sclerosis. The CDR3 runs to 14 residues. Trimming pared 3 bases from V and 6 bases from J, leaving 14 bases between. The germline V gene has CDR1 SGHDN and CDR2 FVKESK. The table came from immunoSEQ multiplex PCR; TCRdb's copy has only in-frame clones and leaves some out. The sample contains 30,000 to 40,000 clones, 90% to 95% of which appear only once. This TCR was sampled from a female donor with multiple sclerosis, enrolled in a pregnancy study. V gene TRBV14 combines with J gene TRBJ1-1; the D gene is possibly TRBD1 (6 bases). The sequences come from CD8+ T cells from peripheral blood mononuclear cells, collected in the third trimester of pregnancy. CDR3 sequence: CASSHRGRFSEAFF. CDR3 DNA: TGTGCCAGCAGCCACAGGGGCAGGTTTTCTGAAGCTTTCTTT.